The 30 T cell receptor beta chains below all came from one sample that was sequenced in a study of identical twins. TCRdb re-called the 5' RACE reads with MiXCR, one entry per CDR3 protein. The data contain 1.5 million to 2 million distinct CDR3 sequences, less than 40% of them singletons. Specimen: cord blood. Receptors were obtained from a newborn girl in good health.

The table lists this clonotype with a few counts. The CDR3 sequence: CASSQDADSGPDTQYF. The CDR3 nucleotides read TGCGCCAGCAGCCAAGATGCGGACAGTGGGCCAGATACGCAGTATTTT. This chain links TRBV4-1 with TRBJ2-3, with a possible D match to TRBD1 (6 bases). CDR3 length: 16 amino acids. CDR1 is MGHRA, CDR2 YSYEKL, per germline. Trimming took off 0 bases at V and 4 bases at J, with 14 bases between the two ends.

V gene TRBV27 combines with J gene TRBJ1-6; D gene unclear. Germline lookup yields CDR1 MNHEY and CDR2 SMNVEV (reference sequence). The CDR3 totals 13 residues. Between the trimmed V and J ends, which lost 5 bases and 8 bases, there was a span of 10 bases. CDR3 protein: CASSPYADSPLHF. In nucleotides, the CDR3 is TGTGCCAGCAGTCCCTACGCTGATTCACCCCTCCACTTT.

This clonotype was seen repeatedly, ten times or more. As DNA, the CDR3 is TGTGCCAGCAGACCCGGGACTAGCGTCGATACGCAGTATTTT. Protein: CASRPGTSVDTQYF. The chain has TRBV6-6 and TRBJ2-3, with 10 bases that match TRBD2. The CDR3 extends over 14 amino acids. The germline V gene has CDR1 MNHNY and CDR2 SVGAGI (reference sequence). The V gene end was trimmed by 6 bases and the J gene end by 6 bases; junction bases not matched to a gene: 6.

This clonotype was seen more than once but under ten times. The CDR3 protein is CASSHGQASYEQYF. The CDR3 DNA is TGTGCCAGCAGTCACGGACAGGCCTCCTACGAGCAGTACTTC. The V and J genes are TRBV27 and TRBJ2-7; 7 nucleotides agree with TRBD1. From germline, CDR1 is MNHEY and CDR2 SMNVEV (reference sequence). The CDR3 has 14 residues. With 5 bases clipped from V and 0 bases from J, the junction kept 4 bases outside the gene matches.

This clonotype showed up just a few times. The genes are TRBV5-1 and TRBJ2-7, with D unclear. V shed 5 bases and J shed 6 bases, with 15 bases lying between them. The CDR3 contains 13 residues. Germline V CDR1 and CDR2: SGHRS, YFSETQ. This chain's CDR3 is CASSKRPEGEQYF. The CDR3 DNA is TGCGCCAGCAGTAAAAGACCCGAAGGCGAGCAGTACTTC.

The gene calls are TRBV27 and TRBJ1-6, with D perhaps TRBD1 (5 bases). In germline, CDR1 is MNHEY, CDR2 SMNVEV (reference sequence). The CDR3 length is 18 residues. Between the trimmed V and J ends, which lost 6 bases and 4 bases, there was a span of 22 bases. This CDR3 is CASRGGRDRQLYNSPLHF. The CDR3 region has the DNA TGTGCCAGCAGGGGGGGGAGGGACCGACAGTTATATAATTCACCCCTCCACTTT.

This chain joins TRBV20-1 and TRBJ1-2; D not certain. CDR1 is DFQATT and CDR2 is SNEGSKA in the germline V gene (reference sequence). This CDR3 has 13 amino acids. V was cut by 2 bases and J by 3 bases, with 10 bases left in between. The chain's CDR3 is CSARRASDYGYTF. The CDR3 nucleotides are TGCAGTGCTAGAAGGGCCTCGGACTATGGCTACACCTTC.

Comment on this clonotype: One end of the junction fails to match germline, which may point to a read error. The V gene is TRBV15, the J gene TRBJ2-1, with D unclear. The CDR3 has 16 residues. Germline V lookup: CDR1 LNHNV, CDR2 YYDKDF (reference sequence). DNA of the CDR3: TGTGCCACCAGCGGAGATCGGGTCCTGGTCAGTGGTGAGCAGTTCTTC. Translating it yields CATSGDRVLVSGEQFF.

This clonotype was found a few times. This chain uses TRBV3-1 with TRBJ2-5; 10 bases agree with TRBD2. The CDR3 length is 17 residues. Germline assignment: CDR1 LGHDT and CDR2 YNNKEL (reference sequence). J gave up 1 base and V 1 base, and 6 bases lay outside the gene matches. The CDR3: CASSQGVLAGVQETQYF. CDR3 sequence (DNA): TGTGCCAGCAGCCAAGGCGTCCTAGCGGGGGTCCAAGAGACCCAGTACTTC.

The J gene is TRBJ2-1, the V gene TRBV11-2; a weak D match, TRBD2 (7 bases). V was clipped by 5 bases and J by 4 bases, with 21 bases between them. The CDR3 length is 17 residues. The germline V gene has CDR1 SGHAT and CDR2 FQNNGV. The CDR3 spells CASSPFRVRGPYNEQFF. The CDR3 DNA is TGTGCCAGCAGCCCCTTCCGGGTGCGGGGGCCGTACAATGAGCAGTTCTTC.

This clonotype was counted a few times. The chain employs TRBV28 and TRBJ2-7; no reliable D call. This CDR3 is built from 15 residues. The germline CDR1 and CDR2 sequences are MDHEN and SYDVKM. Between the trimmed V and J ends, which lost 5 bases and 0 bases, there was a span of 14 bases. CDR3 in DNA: TGTGCCAGCAGTCCCCCCCTACTAAGCTCCTACGAGCAGTACTTC. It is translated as CASSPPLLSSYEQYF.

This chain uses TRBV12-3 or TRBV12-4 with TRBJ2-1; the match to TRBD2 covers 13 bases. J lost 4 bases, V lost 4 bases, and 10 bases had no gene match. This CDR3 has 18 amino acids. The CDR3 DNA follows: TGTGCCAGCAGTTCCCTTAGACTAGCGGGGGGAAGATACAATGAGCAGTTCTTC. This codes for CASSSLRLAGGRYNEQFF.

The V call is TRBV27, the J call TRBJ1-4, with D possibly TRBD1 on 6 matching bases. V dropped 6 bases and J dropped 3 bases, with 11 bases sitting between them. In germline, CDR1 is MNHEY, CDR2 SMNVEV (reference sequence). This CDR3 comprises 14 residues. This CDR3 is CASSIQGPNEKLFF. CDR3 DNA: TGTGCCAGCAGCATACAGGGCCCTAATGAAAAACTGTTTTTT.

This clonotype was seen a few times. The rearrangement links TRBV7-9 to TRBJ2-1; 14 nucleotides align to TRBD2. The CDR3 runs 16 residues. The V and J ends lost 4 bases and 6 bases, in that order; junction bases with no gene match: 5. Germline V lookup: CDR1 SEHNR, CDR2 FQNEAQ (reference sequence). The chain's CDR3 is CASSSRTSGGLNEQFF. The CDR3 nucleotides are TGTGCCAGCAGCTCACGGACTAGCGGGGGGCTCAATGAGCAGTTCTTC.

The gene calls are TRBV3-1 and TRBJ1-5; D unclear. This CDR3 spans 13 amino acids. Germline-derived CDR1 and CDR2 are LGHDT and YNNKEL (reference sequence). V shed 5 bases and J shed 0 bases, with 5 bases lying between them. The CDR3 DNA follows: TGTGCCAGCAGCACCACTAGCAATCAGCCCCAGCATTTT. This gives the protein CASSTTSNQPQHF.

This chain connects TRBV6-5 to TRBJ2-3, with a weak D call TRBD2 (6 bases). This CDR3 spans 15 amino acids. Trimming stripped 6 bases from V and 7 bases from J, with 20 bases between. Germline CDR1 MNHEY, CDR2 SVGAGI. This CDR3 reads CASSLPSAIANTQYF. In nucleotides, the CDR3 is TGTGCCAGCAGCCTTCCTAGCGCTATCGCAAATACGCAGTATTTT.

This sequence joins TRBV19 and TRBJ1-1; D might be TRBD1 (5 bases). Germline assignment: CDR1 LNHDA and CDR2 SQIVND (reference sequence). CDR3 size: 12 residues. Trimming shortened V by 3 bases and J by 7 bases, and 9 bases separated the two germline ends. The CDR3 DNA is TGTGCCAGTAGTATGGGGGGGATTGAAGCTTTCTTT. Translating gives CASSMGGIEAFF.

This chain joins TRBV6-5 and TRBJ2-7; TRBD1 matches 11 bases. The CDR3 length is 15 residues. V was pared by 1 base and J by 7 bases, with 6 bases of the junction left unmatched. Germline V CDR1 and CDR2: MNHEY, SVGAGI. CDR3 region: CASSYFAGTGGEQYF. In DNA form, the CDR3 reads TGTGCCAGCAGTTACTTTGCCGGGACAGGGGGAGAGCAGTACTTC.

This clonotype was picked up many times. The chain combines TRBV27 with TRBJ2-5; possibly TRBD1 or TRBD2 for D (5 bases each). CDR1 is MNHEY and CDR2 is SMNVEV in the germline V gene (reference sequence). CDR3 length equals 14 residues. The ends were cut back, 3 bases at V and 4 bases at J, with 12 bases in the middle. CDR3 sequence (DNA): TGTGCCAGCAGTTTGAGCGGCAGGGTAGAGACCCAGTACTTC. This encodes CASSLSGRVETQYF.

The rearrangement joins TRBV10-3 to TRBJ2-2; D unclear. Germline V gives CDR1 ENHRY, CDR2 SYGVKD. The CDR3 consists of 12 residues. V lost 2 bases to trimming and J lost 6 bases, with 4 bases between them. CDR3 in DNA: TGTGCCATCAGTGAGCCTCCCGGGGAGCTGTTTTTT. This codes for CAISEPPGELFF.

The CDR3 is CSARPATGRVYNSPLHF. DNA of the CDR3: TGCAGTGCTAGACCCGCGACAGGGCGGGTTTATAATTCACCCCTCCACTTT. The chain couples TRBV20-1 to TRBJ1-6; 7 bases match TRBD1. CDR3 size: 17 residues. Germline loops: CDR1 DFQATT, CDR2 SNEGSKA (reference sequence). V lost 2 bases and J lost 4; bases outside the gene matches: 11.

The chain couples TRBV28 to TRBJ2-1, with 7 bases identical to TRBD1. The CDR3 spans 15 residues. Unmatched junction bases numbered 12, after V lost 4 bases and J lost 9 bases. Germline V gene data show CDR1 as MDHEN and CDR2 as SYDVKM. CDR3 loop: CASSSHIYRGPEQFF. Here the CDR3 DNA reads TGTGCCAGCAGTTCCCATATATATAGGGGGCCTGAGCAGTTCTTC.

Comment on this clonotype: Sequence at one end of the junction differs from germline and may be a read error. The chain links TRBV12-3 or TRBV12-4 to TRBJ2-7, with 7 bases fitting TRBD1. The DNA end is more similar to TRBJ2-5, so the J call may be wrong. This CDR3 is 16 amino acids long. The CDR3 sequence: CAGSSYHRDSKETQYF. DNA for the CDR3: TGTGCCGGCAGTTCATACCACCGGGACAGCAAAGAGACCCAGTACTTC.

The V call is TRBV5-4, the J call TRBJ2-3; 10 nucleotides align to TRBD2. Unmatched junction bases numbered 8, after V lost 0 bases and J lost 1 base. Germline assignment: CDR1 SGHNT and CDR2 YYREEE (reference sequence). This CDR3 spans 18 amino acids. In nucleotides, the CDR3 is TGTGCCAGCAGCTTGGATGGTGGAGCGGGAGGGGGCACAGATACGCAGTATTTT. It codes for CASSLDGGAGGGTDTQYF.

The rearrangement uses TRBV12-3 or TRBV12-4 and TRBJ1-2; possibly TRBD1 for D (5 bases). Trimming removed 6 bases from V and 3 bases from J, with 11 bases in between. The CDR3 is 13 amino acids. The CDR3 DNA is TGTGCCAGCAGGGGACGGGCCTACTATGGCTACACCTTC. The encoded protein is CASRGRAYYGYTF.

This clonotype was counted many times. The CDR3 DNA follows: TGCGCCAGCAGTGAGGGGGGGACTAGCACAGATACGCAGTATTTT. The encoded protein is CASSEGGTSTDTQYF. This chain connects TRBV10-2 to TRBJ2-3, with TRBD2 as a possible D gene (6 bases). The CDR3 runs to 15 residues. V dropped 2 bases and J dropped 0 bases, with 9 bases sitting between them. Germline CDR1 reads WSHSY; CDR2 reads SAAADI.

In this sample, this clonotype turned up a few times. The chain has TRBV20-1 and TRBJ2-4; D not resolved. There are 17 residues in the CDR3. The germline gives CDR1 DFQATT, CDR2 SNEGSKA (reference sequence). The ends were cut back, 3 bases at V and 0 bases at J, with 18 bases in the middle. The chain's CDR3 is CSASPDLILLAKNIQYF. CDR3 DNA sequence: TGCAGTGCTAGTCCGGACCTAATACTCCTAGCCAAAAACATTCAGTACTTC.

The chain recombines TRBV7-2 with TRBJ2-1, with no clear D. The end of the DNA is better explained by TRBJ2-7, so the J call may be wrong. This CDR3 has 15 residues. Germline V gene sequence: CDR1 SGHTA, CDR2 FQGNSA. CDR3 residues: CASSLSWAAYNEQYF. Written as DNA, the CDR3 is TGTGCCAGCAGCTTAAGCTGGGCTGCCTACAATGAGCAGTACTTC.

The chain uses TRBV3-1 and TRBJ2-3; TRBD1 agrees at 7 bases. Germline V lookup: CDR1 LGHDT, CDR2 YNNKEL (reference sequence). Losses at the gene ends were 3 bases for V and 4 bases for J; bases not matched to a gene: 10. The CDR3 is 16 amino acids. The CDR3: CASSHRPTGFADTQYF. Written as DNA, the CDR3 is TGTGCCAGCAGCCACAGACCGACAGGGTTTGCAGATACGCAGTATTTT.

The CDR3, as DNA: TGCAGTGCTAGAGATGGGACTAGCGGGGGCCGCTACGAGCAGTACTTC. Amino acid sequence: CSARDGTSGGRYEQYF. The gene calls are TRBV20-1 and TRBJ2-7; 14 nucleotides match TRBD2. In germline, CDR1 is DFQATT, CDR2 SNEGSKA (reference sequence). The CDR3 length is 16 residues. V was clipped by 0 bases and J by 3 bases; unmatched bases: 4.